This TCR beta chain is drawn from a study of blood T cell repertoires in COVID-19. This table comes from immunoSEQ multiplex PCR, and its TCRdb copy is limited to in-frame clones, with some not included. The sample has over 150,000 clones, 80% to 90% seen once. V was cut by 3 bases and J by 3 bases, with 12 bases left in between. This CDR3 is 15 amino acids long. Germline values: CDR1 LGHNA, CDR2 YNFKEQ. J is TRBJ2-1 and V is TRBV4-2; D is possibly TRBD2 (7 bases). The source material was peripheral blood. The origin of this receptor is a woman aged 80 or over with COVID-19, enrolled during active disease. CDR3 amino acids: CASSHLGGHYNEQFF. CDR3 in DNA: TGTGCCAGCAGCCACCTCGGGGGGCACTACAATGAGCAGTTCTTC.